The text below deals with one T cell receptor (beta chain). This clone's antigen is unknown. No quality values exist for individual bases; no much larger clone is one base distant. These data belong to a study of blood T cell repertoires in COVID-19 (TCRdb year 2020). In terms of the full investigation: Samples from collaborators originated in the United States, Italy and Spain and spanned both the acute and convalescent phases of COVID-19. The repertoires were released in a freely available public database intended as a resource for research on the immune response to SARS-CoV-2. Samples were obtained from the ongoing ImmuneRACE study (first 160 participants) and from 1,200 or so subjects provided by 6 global collaborators. Where HLA class I and class II types were available, the types were taken from metadata supplied by the sample provider, not from assay-based typing. The sample metadata nearly always contained a de-identified subject ID, COVID-19 status, age in years and sex. The prospective study material was composed of cDNA or gDNA derived from T cells, B-cell-depleted T cells, or PBMCs. Subjects who had been exposed to COVID-19, were actively infected with it, or had recovered from it provided the deeply sampled blood TCRbeta repertoires that made up the dataset.

Whole blood was collected in K2EDTA tubes by collaborating institutions according to the institutions' own protocols. For TCRbeta analysis, collaborators shipped samples in one of three forms: frozen whole blood, isolated PBMCs, or DNA extracted from either of those sample types. TCRbeta CDR3 regions were amplified from genomic DNA by means of the immunoSEQ Assay, a bias-controlled multiplex PCR. As for the authors' bioinformatics: Within the assay, amplification of reference gene primers was used to estimate how many nucleated cells each sample contained. To quantify the absolute abundance of each unique TCRbeta CDR3 rearrangement, sequence reads were collapsed and filtered. For each sample, productive Simpson clonality was calculated as the square root of Simpson's diversity index over productive rearrangements. Sourced from immuneACCESS, this table was stored by TCRdb with only in-frame sequences that have V and J called. A share of the clones is absent; for the studies checked, an unresolved V gene accounts for under half, and the remainder has no known explanation. V, J and clone size are those of that table, while D and trimming were read from the DNA. Counted in this sample were 70,000 to 95,000 clones; roughly 76% of them appeared once. The ten largest clones add up to approximately 22% of the sample.

Broad study findings and their caveats: Clinical and demographic metadata were provided uncurated, with the amount varying by source and participant.

CDR1 and CDR2 (MGHDK, SYGVNS) derive from the germline V gene. Cut back by 4 bases and 0 bases, the V and J ends lie 10 bases apart. Taken from cysteine to phenylalanine, the CDR3 has 15 residues. Just CDR3 DNA is preserved here, 45 bases in frame from base 1. The specimen was peripheral blood. The receptor chain draws on TRBV25-1 and TRBJ1-3, with no D gene named confidently. The sequence was obtained from a woman in her 70s with acute or convalescent COVID-19. CDR3 protein: CASSADIHSGNTIYF. The DNA is as follows: TGTGCCAGCAGTGCAGACATCCACTCTGGAAACACCATATATTTT.